The next 21 T cell receptor beta chains were all read from a single sample in a study of cytomegalovirus exposure and HLA in healthy donors. Researchers ran the PCR with 60 Vbeta and 13 Jbeta primers. The table came from immunoSEQ multiplex PCR; TCRdb's copy has only in-frame clones and leaves some out. This table has 150,000 to 200,000 clones, approximately 77% appearing once. Sequences were obtained from PBMCs. The receptors come from a man aged 45-65 years in good health and CMV-seropositive.

The chain uses TRBV30 and TRBJ2-3, with D possibly TRBD2 on 5 matching bases. The V gene lost 1 base and the J gene lost 2 bases, with 16 bases spanning the gap. CDR3 size: 16 residues. Germline lookup yields CDR1 GTSNPN and CDR2 SVGIG (reference sequence). The CDR3 bases are TGTGCCTGGAGTGGAAGCCTCAGGAGGTCCACAGATACGCAGTATTTT. Protein sequence: CAWSGSLRRSTDTQYF.

V gene TRBV5-6 combines with J gene TRBJ2-7, with 7 bases lining up with TRBD1. The CDR3 length is 15 residues. CDR1 is SGHDT, CDR2 YYEEEE, per germline. J gave up 9 bases and V 1 base, and 13 bases lay outside the gene matches. This CDR3 is CASSLILVTGDVQYF. CDR3 DNA sequence: TGTGCCAGCAGCTTGATTTTGGTAACAGGGGATGTGCAGTACTTC.

This sequence joins TRBV7-9 and TRBJ2-7, with D perhaps TRBD2 (5 bases). Germline V gene data show CDR1 as SEHNR and CDR2 as FQNEAQ (reference sequence). V lost 5 bases and J lost 7, with 18 bases in between. The length of the CDR3 is 14 residues. For the CDR3, the DNA is TGTGCCAGCAGCCCTACGAGCGGCCGTGAAGAGCAGTACTTC. Its protein is CASSPTSGREEQYF.

V is TRBV9 and J is TRBJ1-4; D is ambiguous. Germline loops: CDR1 SGDLS, CDR2 YYNGEE. V gave up 3 bases and J gave up 6 bases, with 12 bases separating them. This CDR3 region has 14 residues. The CDR3 DNA is TGTGCCAGCAGCGCTTCAGGAGGATATGAAAAACTGTTTTTT. Its translation is CASSASGGYEKLFF.

The CDR3 loop is CASSEQGALNGYTF. The CDR3 nucleotides read TGTGCCAGCAGTGAACAGGGGGCGTTAAATGGCTACACCTTC. This chain joins TRBV6-1 and TRBJ1-2; 8 bases match TRBD1. The junction had 5 bases not matched to a gene; V was cut back by 2 bases and J by 6 bases. The germline gives CDR1 MNHNS, CDR2 SASEGT. The CDR3 consists of 14 residues.

As DNA, the CDR3 is TGTGCCATCAGTGAGAGGAGGGATAGAAATGAAAAACTGTTTTTT. Translation gives CAISERRDRNEKLFF. The rearrangement links TRBV10-3 to TRBJ1-4; D remains unclear. V lost 2 bases, J lost 5 bases, and 12 bases lay in between. Per the germline V gene, CDR1 is ENHRY and CDR2 is SYGVKD. The CDR3 totals 15 residues.

The chain uses TRBV7-2 and TRBJ2-3, with TRBD1 as a possible D gene (6 bases). Germline V lookup: CDR1 SGHTA, CDR2 FQGNSA. V lost 1 base and J 3 bases, leaving 14 bases between the germline ends. There are 16 residues in the CDR3. CDR3 bases: TGTGCCAGCAGCTTAGTACCGGGACAAATTACAGATACGCAGTATTTT. Its translation is CASSLVPGQITDTQYF. Full variable domain (outside the CDR3, taken from reference TRBV7-2 and TRBJ2-3): GAGVSQSPSNKVTEKGKDVELRCDPISGHTALYWYRQSLGQGLEFLIYFQGNSAPDKSGLPSDRFSAERTGGSVSTLTIQRTQQEDSAVYLCASSLVPGQITDTQYFGPGTRLTVL.

CDR3 residues: CASRRTADSNQPQHF. The CDR3, as DNA: TGCGCCAGCAGGCGGACAGCCGATAGCAATCAGCCCCAGCATTTT. The rearrangement joins TRBV10-2 to TRBJ1-5; perhaps TRBD1 as D (6 bases). The CDR3 is made up of 15 amino acids. The germline V gene encodes CDR1 WSHSY and CDR2 SAAADI. Deletions cut 6 bases from V and 0 bases from J, with 12 bases between.

A few counts support this clone. The gene calls are TRBV10-1 and TRBJ1-3; D not resolved. The germline CDR1 and CDR2 sequences are WNHNN and SYGVQD (reference sequence). V was trimmed by 0 bases and J by 0 bases, leaving 9 bases between them. CDR3 length equals 16 residues. The CDR3 bases are TGCGCCAGCAGTGAGTCGCCTGGGAGCTCTGGAAACACCATATATTTT. Translated, it gives CASSESPGSSGNTIYF.

The chain is built from TRBV7-9 and TRBJ1-5; perhaps TRBD1 as D (5 bases). V lost 5 bases, J lost 0 bases, and 11 bases lay in between. The CDR3 has 15 residues. CDR1 and CDR2 from the germline V gene are SEHNR and FQNEAQ (reference sequence). Here the CDR3 DNA reads TGTGCCAGCAGCAGTGCCGGGGGTAGCAATCAGCCCCAGCATTTT. Translating gives CASSSAGGSNQPQHF.

The chain uses TRBV6-5 and TRBJ2-7; D call uncertain. Trimming pared 5 bases from V and 2 bases from J, leaving 7 bases between. The CDR3 loop spans 12 amino acids. Looked up from germline, CDR1 is MNHEY and CDR2 is SVGAGI. For the CDR3, the DNA is TGTGCCAGCAGTCAGTACGCCTACGAGCAGTACTTC. This gives the protein CASSQYAYEQYF.

The chain joins TRBV15 to TRBJ1-1; D is ambiguous. Germline CDR1 and CDR2: LNHNV and YYDKDF (reference sequence). The CDR3 is 12 residues long. V was trimmed by 0 bases and J by 8 bases, leaving 7 bases between them. The CDR3 protein is CATSRDSWEAFF. The CDR3 DNA is TGTGCCACCAGCAGAGATAGTTGGGAAGCTTTCTTT.

This sequence joins TRBV4-1 and TRBJ1-2; the match to TRBD1 covers 8 bases. This CDR3 region has 17 residues. From germline, CDR1 is MGHRA and CDR2 YSYEKL. V shed 2 bases, J shed 1 base, and the junction held 9 bases outside the gene matches. CDR3 residues: CASSQPGWGQDNYGYTF. The CDR3 DNA reads TGCGCCAGCAGCCAACCCGGATGGGGACAGGATAACTATGGCTACACCTTC.

CDR3: CASSLRQVSMNTEAFF. The CDR3 DNA reads TGTGCCAGCTCACTCAGACAGGTTTCTATGAACACTGAAGCTTTCTTT. V usage is TRBV18 and J usage is TRBJ1-1, with D perhaps TRBD1 (6 bases). V was cut by 4 bases and J by 0 bases, with 15 bases left in between. CDR1 and CDR2 (germline): KGHSH, LQKENI. The CDR3 spans 16 residues. Full variable domain (rest looked up from reference TRBV18 and TRBJ1-1): NAGVMQNPRHLVRRRGQEARLRCSPMKGHSHVYWYRQLPEEGLKFMVYLQKENIIDESGMPKERFSAEFPKEGPSILRIQQVVRGDSAAYFCASSLRQVSMNTEAFFGQGTRLTVV.

The gene calls are TRBV5-4 and TRBJ2-7; perhaps TRBD2 as D (6 bases). The germline CDR1 and CDR2 sequences are SGHNT and YYREEE (reference sequence). The germline V and J ends were trimmed by 4 bases and 0 bases, with 11 bases remaining between them. The CDR3 has 14 amino acids. The CDR3 bases are TGTGCCAGCAGCCCTACCGGGAGCTCCTACGAGCAGTACTTC. This sequence encodes CASSPTGSSYEQYF.

The chain joins TRBV29-1 to TRBJ2-5; 10 bases line up with TRBD2. With the DNA end fitting TRBJ2-7 better, the J assignment may be wrong. The CDR3 contains 14 residues. CDR1 is SQVTM, CDR2 ANQGSEA, per germline. CDR3 sequence: CSVALAGVSYEQYF. The CDR3 coding sequence is TGCAGCGTCGCCCTAGCGGGGGTTTCCTACGAGCAGTACTTC.

The genes are TRBV7-2 and TRBJ2-3; 7 positions match TRBD2. The germline V gene encodes CDR1 SGHTA and CDR2 FQGNSA. With V trimmed by 0 bases and J by 2 bases, 5 bases remained unmatched. This CDR3 has 16 amino acids. The CDR3: CASSLASGVITDTQYF. DNA of the CDR3: TGTGCCAGCAGCTTAGCGAGCGGGGTAATCACAGATACGCAGTATTTT.

V and J are TRBV4-1 and TRBJ1-4, with TRBD1 matching over 9 bases. This CDR3 spans 16 amino acids. J lost 8 bases, V lost 1 base, and 8 bases had no gene match. In germline, CDR1 is MGHRA, CDR2 YSYEKL. CDR3 sequence reads: CASSQGAQGAREKLFF. Written as DNA, the CDR3 is TGCGCCAGCAGCCAAGGAGCACAGGGGGCACGGGAAAAACTGTTTTTT.

CDR3 protein: CASSAAGDYGYTF. In DNA form, the CDR3 reads TGTGCCAGCAGCGCCGCGGGTGACTATGGCTACACCTTC. This rearrangement joins TRBV7-3 to TRBJ1-2, with D unresolved. The V end lost 5 bases, the J end lost 3 bases, and 10 bases lay between the germline ends. Germline CDR1 is SGHTA and CDR2 is FQGTGA. This CDR3 spans 13 amino acids. The full variable domain, in which reference TRBV7-3 and TRBJ1-2 provide the parts outside the CDR3, is GAGVSQTPSNKVTEKGKYVELRCDPISGHTALYWYRQSLGQGPEFLIYFQGTGAADDSGLPNDRFFAVRPEGSVSTLKIQRTERGDSAVYLCASSAAGDYGYTFGSGTRLTVV.

This clone was counted a few times. This chain joins TRBV25-1 and TRBJ1-3; a possible D gene is TRBD1 (6 bases). Germline V gene data show CDR1 as MGHDK and CDR2 as SYGVNS. The V end was cut by 2 bases, the J end by 2 bases, with 10 bases between. The CDR3 sequence is 15 residues long. DNA of the CDR3: TGTGCCAGCAGTGAACGGGGGGCGCCTGGAAACACCATATATTTT. It encodes CASSERGAPGNTIYF.

The rearrangement uses TRBV5-5 and TRBJ1-4; D is perhaps TRBD1 (6 bases). The CDR3 totals 14 residues. Germline lookup yields CDR1 SGHKS and CDR2 YYEKEE (reference sequence). V was shortened by 1 base and J by 8 bases, with 12 bases between the two germline ends. CDR3 DNA sequence: TGTGCCAGCAGCTTGTTAGGGGGAGCGGAAAAACTGTTTTTT. It encodes CASSLLGGAEKLFF.